Only one count was recorded for the clone carrying this T cell receptor beta chain. Using immunoSEQ multiplex PCR, the repertoire was profiled, and TCRdb retains in-frame clones only, with some absent. The sample lists some 410,000 clones, over 75% seen once, with 0.9% to 1% in the top ten. This entry is derived from a study of blood T cell repertoires in COVID-19. Study as a whole: The samples span acute and convalescent COVID-19 from the United States, Italy and Spain. Nucleic acid was either cDNA or gDNA, and it came from T cells, B-cell-depleted T cells, or PBMCs.

Sequenced material: PBMCs or T cells enriched from blood (not recorded which). This clonotype originated in a woman between 25 and 40 years old with acute COVID-19.

Here the CDR3 reads CATSDPGQGANQPQHF. Written as DNA, the CDR3 is TGTGCCACCAGTGACCCCGGACAGGGGGCGAATCAGCCCCAGCATTTT. The chain carries TRBV24-1 and TRBJ1-5; 11 bases agree with TRBD1. The CDR3 sequence is 16 residues long. Germline V lookup: CDR1 KGHDR, CDR2 SFDVKD. V lost 4 bases to trimming and J lost 4 bases; unmatched junction nucleotides: 5.